This TCR beta chain was obtained from a study of cytomegalovirus exposure and HLA in healthy donors. V was cut by 5 bases and J by 0 bases, with 2 bases left in between. CDR3 length: 12 amino acids. CDR1 and CDR2 from the germline V gene are LNHDA and SQIVND (reference sequence). On this clone itself: What it binds is not known.

Study-level points and caveats: Earlier analysis found most TCR beta V segments productive about 90% or about 30% of the time.

The PCR had 60 Vbeta and 13 Jbeta primers. Per the original methods: About 11 million of the 80 million or so unique TCR beta chains counted in a later analysis were shared. Libraries were prepared by immunoSEQ multiplex PCR; TCRdb keeps only in-frame clonotypes and omits some of them. V, J and clone size derive from that table, while D and trimming were established from the DNA sequence. The sample shows more than 100,000 clones, roughly 85% of them seen only once. The V call is TRBV19, the J call TRBJ1-5; D remains ambiguous. This TCR was sampled from a man in his forties in good health and CMV-seronegative. Sequenced material: PBMCs. CDR3 in DNA: TGTGCCAGTAGTTATAGCAATCAGCCCCAGCATTTT. Translation: CASSYSNQPQHF. Complete variable domain (other parts from reference TRBV19 and TRBJ1-5): DGGITQSPKYLFRKEGQNVTLSCEQNLNHDAMYWYRQDPGQGLRLIYYSQIVNDFQKGDIAEGYSVSREKKESFPLTVTSAQKNPTAFYLCASSYSNQPQHFGDGTRLSIL.